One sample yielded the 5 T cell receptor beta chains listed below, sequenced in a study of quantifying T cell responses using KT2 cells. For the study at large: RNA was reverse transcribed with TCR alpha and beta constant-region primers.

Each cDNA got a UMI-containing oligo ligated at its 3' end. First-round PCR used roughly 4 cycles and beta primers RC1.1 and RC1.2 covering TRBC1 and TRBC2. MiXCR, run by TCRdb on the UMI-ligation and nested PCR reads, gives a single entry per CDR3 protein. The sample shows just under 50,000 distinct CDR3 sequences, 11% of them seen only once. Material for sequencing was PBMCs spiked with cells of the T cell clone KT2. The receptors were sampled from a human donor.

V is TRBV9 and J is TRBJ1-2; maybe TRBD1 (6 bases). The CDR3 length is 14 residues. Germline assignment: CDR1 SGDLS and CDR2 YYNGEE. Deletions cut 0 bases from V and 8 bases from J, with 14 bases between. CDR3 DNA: TGTGCCAGCAGCGTAGGAGTCGGGGGCTACGGCTACACCTTC. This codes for CASSVGVGGYGYTF.

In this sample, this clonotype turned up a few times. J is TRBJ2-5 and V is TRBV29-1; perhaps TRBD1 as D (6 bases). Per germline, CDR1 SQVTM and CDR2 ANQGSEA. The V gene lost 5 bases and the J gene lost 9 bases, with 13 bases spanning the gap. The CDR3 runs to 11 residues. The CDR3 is CSVLPGAAQYF. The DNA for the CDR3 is TGCAGCGTTCTCCCAGGGGCGGCCCAGTACTTC. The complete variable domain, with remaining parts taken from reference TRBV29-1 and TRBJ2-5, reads SAVISQKPSRDICQRGTSLTIQCQVDSQVTMMFWYRQQPGQSLTLIATANQGSEATYESGFVIDKFPISRPNLTFSTLTVSNMSPEDSSIYLCSVLPGAAQYFGPGTRLLVL.

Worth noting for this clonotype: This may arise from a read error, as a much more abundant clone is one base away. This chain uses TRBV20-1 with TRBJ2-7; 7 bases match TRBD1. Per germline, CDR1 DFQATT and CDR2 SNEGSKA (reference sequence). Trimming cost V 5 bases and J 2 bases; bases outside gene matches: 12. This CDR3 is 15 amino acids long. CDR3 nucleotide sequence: TGCAGTGCTGGGCGCGAGGGACAGTTTACCTACGAGCAGTACTTC. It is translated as CSAGREGQFTYEQYF.

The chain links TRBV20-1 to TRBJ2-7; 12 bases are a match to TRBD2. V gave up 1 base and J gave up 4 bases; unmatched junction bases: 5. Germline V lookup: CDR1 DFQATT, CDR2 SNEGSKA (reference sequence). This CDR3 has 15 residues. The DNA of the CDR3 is TGCAGTGCTAGAGGCCTAGCGGGAGGGTTATACGAGCAGTACTTC. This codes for CSARGLAGGLYEQYF.

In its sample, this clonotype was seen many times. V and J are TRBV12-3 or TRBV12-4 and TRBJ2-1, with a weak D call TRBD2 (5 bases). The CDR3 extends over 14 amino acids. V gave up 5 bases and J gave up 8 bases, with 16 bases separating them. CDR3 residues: CASSPMEERDEQFF. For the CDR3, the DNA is TGTGCCAGCAGTCCCATGGAGGAAAGAGATGAGCAGTTCTTC.